The rows below give T cell receptor beta chains drawn from one sample of a study of blood T cell repertoires in COVID-19. Clones were sequenced by immunoSEQ multiplex PCR, and TCRdb holds only the in-frame ones, with some missing. Altogether roughly 150,000 clones are present, 70% to 90% being singletons, with the ten largest covering about 3.2%. The sample consisted of peripheral blood. These TCRs come from a man aged 50 to 60 with acute or convalescent COVID-19. The CDR3 runs from the conserved cysteine through the conserved F or W. Each record gives: V gene, D gene, J gene, clone size, CDR3 DNA, CDR3 protein. D genes are given only for firm matches. Only some rows state a clone size, as once, few, many or a class for expanded clones.

TRBV29-1	-	TRBJ2-2	few	TGCAGCGTTGAAGCAAGGGGAAACACCGGGGAGCTGTTTTTT	CSVEARGNTGELFF
TRBV10-3	TRBD1	TRBJ1-6	-	TGTGCCATCAGTCCCGGGACAGATAATTCACCCCTCCACTTT	CAISPGTDNSPLHF
TRBV27	TRBD1	TRBJ1-2	-	TGTGCCAGCAGTTACCGGGACAGGAAAGAGGCTGTCTTC	CASSYRDRKEAVF
TRBV24-1	-	TRBJ1-3	-	TGTGCCACCAGTGCGGGAAACACCATATATTTT	CATSAGNTIYF
TRBV11-3	TRBD1	TRBJ1-4	-	TGTGCCAGCACCGGACAGGGTCCTAATGAAAAACTGTTTTTT	CASTGQGPNEKLFF
TRBV10-2	-	TRBJ1-2	-	TGCGCCAGCAGTGAGTCGGTTCGGGGCTATGGCTACACCTTC	CASSESVRGYGYTF
TRBV2	TRBD2	TRBJ2-3	-	TGTGCCGGATCGTCGGGAGTGCGGGGGACAGATACGCAGTATTTT	CAGSSGVRGTDTQYF
TRBV5-1	TRBD1	TRBJ1-6	-	TGCGCCAGCAGCTTGGGGGGGGACAGATATAATTCACCCCTCCACTTT	CASSLGGDRYNSPLHF
TRBV11-1	TRBD1	TRBJ1-3	-	TGTGCCAGCAGTCGGGACAGCACTGGATCCACCATATATTTT	CASSRDSTGSTIYF
TRBV25-1	TRBD2	TRBJ2-1	-	TGTGCCAGCAGTGAATTAGCAAGCGGGGGTATGGGTGAGCAGTTCTTC	CASSELASGGMGEQFF
TRBV3-1/TRBV3-2	-	TRBJ2-7	-	TGTGCCAGCAGCCAAGATCCAGGGTGGGTAATCTACGAGCAGTACTTC	CASSQDPGWVIYEQYF
TRBV19	TRBD2	TRBJ2-2	-	TGTGCCAGTAGTAGCTCCTTGCGGGGGGGCGCCGGGGAGCTGTTTTTT	CASSSSLRGGAGELFF
TRBV11-2	-	TRBJ2-5	-	TGTGCCAGCAGCTTCGCCGGGGGACGGCAAGAGACCCAGTACTTC	CASSFAGGRQETQYF
TRBV6-5	-	TRBJ2-1	-	TGTGCCAGCAGTTACCCATGGGGGGGCGGGGGCAATGAGCAGTTCTTC	CASSYPWGGGGNEQFF
TRBV7-2	-	TRBJ1-4	once	TGTGCCAGCAGATCAGGGATGCCTAATGAAAAACTGTTTTTT	CASRSGMPNEKLFF
TRBV28	-	TRBJ1-5	-	TGTGCCAGCAGTTTACTAATTAGATCAGGGAATCAGCCCCAGCATTTT	CASSLLIRSGNQPQHF
TRBV18	TRBD1	TRBJ2-6	-	TGTGCCAGCTCACCCACTGCTTCTCAGGGGGCTGGTGGGGCCAACGTCCTGACTTTC	CASSPTASQGAGGANVLTF
TRBV5-5	TRBD1	TRBJ2-4	-	TGTGCCAGCAGCTTAGGACAGGGGATAGCCAAAAACATTCAGTACTTC	CASSLGQGIAKNIQYF
TRBV4-1	-	TRBJ1-6	-	TGCGCCAGCAGCCTTTCTCCCGGGACTGACTTTTCACCCCTCCACTTT	CASSLSPGTDFSPLHF
TRBV4-1	-	TRBJ2-7	-	TGCGCCAGCAGCCAGTTTGGGCAAACCACCTACGAGCAGTACTTC	CASSQFGQTTYEQYF
TRBV28	TRBD2	TRBJ2-3	-	TGTGCCAGCGTAAGATCTTTAGCGGGAGGCGGGGAAGATACGCAGTATTTT	CASVRSLAGGGEDTQYF
TRBV10-1	-	TRBJ2-1	-	TGCGCCAGCAGTGAGATTAGCGAGGGTGAGCAGTTCTTC	CASSEISEGEQFF
TRBV20-1	TRBD2	TRBJ2-1	-	TGCAGTGCTAGTTACCGGGAGGGCCTTAGGGACAATGAGCAGTTCTTC	CSASYREGLRDNEQFF
TRBV19	-	TRBJ1-1	-	TGTGCCAGTAGGCCGGGGGACCCGAACACTGAAGCTTTCTTT	CASRPGDPNTEAFF
TRBV27	TRBD1	TRBJ1-2	-	TGTGCCAGCACCTTTCAGACAGGGGGGAACTATGGCTACACCTTC	CASTFQTGGNYGYTF
TRBV11-2	-	TRBJ2-3	-	TGTGCCAGCAGCTTAGGGAACTCAGGATATTCAGATACGCAGTATTTT	CASSLGNSGYSDTQYF
TRBV12-3/TRBV12-4	-	TRBJ1-1	-	TGTGCCAGCAGTTCCGAGTGGAACACTGAAGCTTTCTTT	CASSSEWNTEAFF
TRBV4-1	TRBD2	TRBJ2-7	once	TGCGCCAGCAGCCAACCCGTAACCGGGACTAGCTCCTACGAGCAGTACTTC	CASSQPVTGTSSYEQYF
TRBV28	TRBD1	TRBJ2-1	-	TGTGCCAGCAGTGGGACAGCCGCCTACAATGAGCAGTTCTTC	CASSGTAAYNEQFF
TRBV21-1	-	TRBJ2-7	-	TGTGCCAGCAGCAAACGACAGTCCTACGAGCAGTACTTC	CASSKRQSYEQYF
TRBV7-8	-	TRBJ1-5	-	TGTGCCAGCAGCCCCCCCCAGGGCAGGGGCTATAACAATCAGCCCCAGCATTTT	CASSPPQGRGYNNQPQHF
TRBV18	TRBD2	TRBJ2-7	-	TGTGCCAGCTCCCCTGCCTCCCCTAGCGGGGTGTATAACGAGCAGTACTTC	CASSPASPSGVYNEQYF
TRBV18	TRBD2	TRBJ2-2	-	TGTGCCAGCTCACAAACAGCGGGGCTCACCGGGGAGCTGTTTTTT	CASSQTAGLTGELFF
TRBV7-7	TRBD2	TRBJ2-2	-	TGTGCAGCGGGGGGGCCTAGCCTAGGGACCGGGGAGCTGTTTTTT	CAAGGPSLGTGELFF
TRBV9	-	TRBJ1-1	-	TGTGCCAGCAGCGTCGCCGGGGAGAGGGACACTGAAGCTTTCTTT	CASSVAGERDTEAFF
TRBV11-2	-	TRBJ1-6	-	TGTGCCAGCAGCTTAGAGATGACCAGGGGTAATTCACCCCTCCACTTT	CASSLEMTRGNSPLHF
TRBV7-8	-	TRBJ2-7	-	TGTGCCAGCAGCCCCCTAGCATCGTCCTACGAGCAGTACTTC	CASSPLASSYEQYF
TRBV2	TRBD1	TRBJ1-1	once	TGTGCCAGCAGGACTTTACAGGGGGCCTACACTGAAGCTTTCTTT	CASRTLQGAYTEAFF
TRBV7-8	TRBD1	TRBJ1-2	-	TGTGCCAGCAGCTTAAGGAGACAGGGAAATGGCTACACCTTC	CASSLRRQGNGYTF
TRBV9	-	TRBJ1-6	few	TGTGCCAGCAGCGTAGGCGAAAACTATAATTCACCCCTCCACTTT	CASSVGENYNSPLHF
TRBV10-2	TRBD1	TRBJ1-2	few	TGCGCCAGCCTAGACAGGGGGCAGGATGGCTACACCTTC	CASLDRGQDGYTF
TRBV2	-	TRBJ1-3	-	TGTGCCAGCAGTGAAGCGGGCAGGGGTCGGGACACCATATATTTT	CASSEAGRGRDTIYF
TRBV7-8	-	TRBJ1-3	few	TGTGCCAGCAGTTCCGTCCCCTCTGGACAGTTTAACTCTGGAAACACCATATATTTT	CASSSVPSGQFNSGNTIYF
TRBV18	TRBD1	TRBJ1-2	-	TGTGCCAGCTCCTCCGGGACAGGGGGTTATGGCTACACCTTC	CASSSGTGGYGYTF
TRBV7-7	-	TRBJ2-2	-	TGTGCTAGCAGCCCTGGGGGCGGGAACACCGGGGAGCTGTTTTTT	CASSPGGGNTGELFF
TRBV9	TRBD1	TRBJ1-6	-	TGTGCCAGCAGCGTGACCCGGGACAGGCGATATTCACCCCTCCACTTT	CASSVTRDRRYSPLHF
TRBV5-4	-	TRBJ2-5	-	TGTGCCAGCAGTTCGATGGGAGCGGGAGAGACCCAGTACTTC	CASSSMGAGETQYF
TRBV7-9	-	TRBJ1-1	-	TGTGCCAGCAGCTCTAACGGGTGGATGAACACTGAAGCTTTCTTT	CASSSNGWMNTEAFF
TRBV11-3	-	TRBJ1-1	-	TGTGCCAGCAGCTCTGGACAGAACACTGAAGCTTTCTTT	CASSSGQNTEAFF
TRBV5-4	TRBD2	TRBJ2-7	-	TGTGCCAGCAGCCCCTTCCGGGGACTAGGTTACGAGCAGTACTTC	CASSPFRGLGYEQYF
TRBV5-1	-	TRBJ1-6	-	TGCGCCAGCAGCTCCCGGGGATATAATTCACCCCTCCACTTT	CASSSRGYNSPLHF
TRBV5-1	TRBD1	TRBJ1-6	-	TGCGCCAGCAGCGGACAGGGGGCGGGGAATTCACCCCTCCACTTT	CASSGQGAGNSPLHF
TRBV20-1	-	TRBJ1-1	-	TGCAGTGCTAGTACATACACTGAAGCTTTCTTT	CSASTYTEAFF
TRBV6-5	TRBD1	TRBJ2-7	once	TGTGCCAGCGACGGACAGGGGGCCTACGAGCAGTACTTC	CASDGQGAYEQYF
TRBV19	TRBD2	TRBJ2-7	-	TGTGCCAGTAGTAGCTACCTATTAGCGGGAGGGAGCTCCTACGAGCAGTACTTC	CASSSYLLAGGSSYEQYF
TRBV11-2	TRBD1	TRBJ2-7	-	TGTGCCAGCAGCTCGGACAGGGGAGCGGGCTACGAGCAGTACTTC	CASSSDRGAGYEQYF
TRBV5-1	TRBD2	TRBJ2-1	few	TGCGCCAGCAGCTTGGATACTAGCGGGGGGGCGAGTGAGCAGTTCTTC	CASSLDTSGGASEQFF
TRBV5-6	-	TRBJ1-2	-	TGTGCCAGCAGCTTGGGGGCGAGAAACCGACAAAACTATGGCTACACCTTC	CASSLGARNRQNYGYTF
TRBV15	-	TRBJ1-3	few	TGTGCCACCAGCAATGCCGAAGACAACTCTGGAAACACCATATATTTT	CATSNAEDNSGNTIYF